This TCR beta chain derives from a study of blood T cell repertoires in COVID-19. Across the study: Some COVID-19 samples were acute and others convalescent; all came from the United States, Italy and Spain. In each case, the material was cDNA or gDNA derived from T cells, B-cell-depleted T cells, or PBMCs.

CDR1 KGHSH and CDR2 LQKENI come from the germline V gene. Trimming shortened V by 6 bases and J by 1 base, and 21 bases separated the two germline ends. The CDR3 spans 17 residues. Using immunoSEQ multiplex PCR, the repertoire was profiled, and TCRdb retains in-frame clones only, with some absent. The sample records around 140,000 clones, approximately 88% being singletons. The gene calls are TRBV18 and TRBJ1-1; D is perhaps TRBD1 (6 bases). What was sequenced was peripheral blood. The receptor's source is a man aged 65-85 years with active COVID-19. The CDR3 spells CASSRRGIREGNTEAFF. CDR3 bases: TGTGCCAGCTCCCGAAGGGGGATACGGGAAGGGAACACTGAAGCTTTCTTT.